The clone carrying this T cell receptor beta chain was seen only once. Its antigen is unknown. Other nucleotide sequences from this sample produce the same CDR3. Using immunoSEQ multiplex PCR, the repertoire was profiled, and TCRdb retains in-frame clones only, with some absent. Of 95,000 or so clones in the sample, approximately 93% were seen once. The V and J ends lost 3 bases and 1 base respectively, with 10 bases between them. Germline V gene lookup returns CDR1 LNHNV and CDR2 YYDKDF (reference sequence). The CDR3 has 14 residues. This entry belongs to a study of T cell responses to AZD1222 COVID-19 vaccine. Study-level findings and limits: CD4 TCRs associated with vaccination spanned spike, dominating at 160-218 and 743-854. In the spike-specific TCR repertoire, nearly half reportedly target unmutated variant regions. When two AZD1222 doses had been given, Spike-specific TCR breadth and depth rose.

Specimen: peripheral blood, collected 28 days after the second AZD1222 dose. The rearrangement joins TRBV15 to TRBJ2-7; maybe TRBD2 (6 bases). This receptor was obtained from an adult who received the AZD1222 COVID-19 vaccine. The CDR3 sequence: CATSRGGPSYEQYF. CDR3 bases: TGTGCCACCAGCAGGGGGGGACCTTCCTACGAGCAGTACTTC.